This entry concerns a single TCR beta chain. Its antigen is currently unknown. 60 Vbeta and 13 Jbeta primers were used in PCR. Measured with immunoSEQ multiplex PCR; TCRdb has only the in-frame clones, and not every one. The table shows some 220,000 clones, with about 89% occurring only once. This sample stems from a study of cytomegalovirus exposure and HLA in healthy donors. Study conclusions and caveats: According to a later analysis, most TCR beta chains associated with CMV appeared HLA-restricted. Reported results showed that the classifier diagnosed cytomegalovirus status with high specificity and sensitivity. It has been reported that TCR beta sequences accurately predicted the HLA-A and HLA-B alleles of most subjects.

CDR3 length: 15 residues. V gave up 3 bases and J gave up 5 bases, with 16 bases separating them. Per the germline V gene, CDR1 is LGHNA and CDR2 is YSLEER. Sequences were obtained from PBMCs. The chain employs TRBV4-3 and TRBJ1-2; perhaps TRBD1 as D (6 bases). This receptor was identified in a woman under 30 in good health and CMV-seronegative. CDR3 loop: CASSQTVDRIYGYTF. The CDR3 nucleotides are TGCGCCAGCAGCCAGACGGTGGACAGAATTTATGGCTACACCTTC.